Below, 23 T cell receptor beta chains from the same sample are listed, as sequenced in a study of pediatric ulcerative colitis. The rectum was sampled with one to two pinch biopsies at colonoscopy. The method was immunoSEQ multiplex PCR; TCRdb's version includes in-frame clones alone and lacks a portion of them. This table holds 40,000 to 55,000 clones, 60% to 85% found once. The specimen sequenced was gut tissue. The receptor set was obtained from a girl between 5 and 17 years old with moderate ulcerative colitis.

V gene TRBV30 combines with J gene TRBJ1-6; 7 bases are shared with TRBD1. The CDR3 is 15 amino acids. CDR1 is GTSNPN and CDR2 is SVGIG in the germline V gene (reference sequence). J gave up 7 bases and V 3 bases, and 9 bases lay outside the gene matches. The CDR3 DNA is TGTGCCTGGAGAAACACCTTGACAGGGAATTCACCCCTCCACTTT. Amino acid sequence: CAWRNTLTGNSPLHF.

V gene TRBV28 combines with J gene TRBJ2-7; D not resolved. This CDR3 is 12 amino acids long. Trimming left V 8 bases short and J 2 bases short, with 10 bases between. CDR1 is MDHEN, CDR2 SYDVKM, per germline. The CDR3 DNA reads TGTGCCAGCGAGGACCTTACCTACGAGCAGTACTTC. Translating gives CASEDLTYEQYF.

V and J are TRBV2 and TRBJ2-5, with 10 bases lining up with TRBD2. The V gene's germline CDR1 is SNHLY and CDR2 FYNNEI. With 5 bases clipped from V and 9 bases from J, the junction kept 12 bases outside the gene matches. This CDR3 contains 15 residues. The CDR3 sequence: CASSRELAGPGAQYF. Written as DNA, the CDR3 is TGTGCCAGCAGTCGCGAACTAGCGGGGCCAGGGGCCCAGTACTTC.

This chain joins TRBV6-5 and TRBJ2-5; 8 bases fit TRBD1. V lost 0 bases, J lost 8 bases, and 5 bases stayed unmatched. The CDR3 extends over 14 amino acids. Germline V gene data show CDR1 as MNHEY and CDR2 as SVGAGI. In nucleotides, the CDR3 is TGTGCCAGCAGTTACTCGGGACAGGTGGTAACCCAGTACTTC. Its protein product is CASSYSGQVVTQYF.

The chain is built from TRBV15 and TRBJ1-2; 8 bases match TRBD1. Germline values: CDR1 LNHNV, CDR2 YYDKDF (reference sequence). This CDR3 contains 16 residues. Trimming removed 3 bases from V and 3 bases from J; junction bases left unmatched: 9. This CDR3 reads CATSRSGQGRYYGYTF. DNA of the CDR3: TGTGCCACCAGCAGGAGCGGACAGGGACGCTACTATGGCTACACCTTC.

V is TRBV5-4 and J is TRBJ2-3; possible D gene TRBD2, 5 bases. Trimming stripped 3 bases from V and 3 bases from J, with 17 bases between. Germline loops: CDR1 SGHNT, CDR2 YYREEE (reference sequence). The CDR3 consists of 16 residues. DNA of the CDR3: TGTGCCAGCAGCTCCGCCACCCGGGGATCGACAGATACGCAGTATTTT. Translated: CASSSATRGSTDTQYF.

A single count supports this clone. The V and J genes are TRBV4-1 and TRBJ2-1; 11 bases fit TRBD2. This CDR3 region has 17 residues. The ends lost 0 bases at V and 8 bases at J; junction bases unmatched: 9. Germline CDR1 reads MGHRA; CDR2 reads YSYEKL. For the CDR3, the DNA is TGCGCCAGCAGCCAAGATAAGACTAGCGGGATTGTCTATGAGCAGTTCTTC. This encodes CASSQDKTSGIVYEQFF.

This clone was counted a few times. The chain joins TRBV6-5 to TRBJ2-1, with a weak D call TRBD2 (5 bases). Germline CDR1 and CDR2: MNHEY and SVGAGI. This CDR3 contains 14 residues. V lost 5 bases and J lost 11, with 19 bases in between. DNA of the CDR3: TGTGCCAGCAGTACCTTCCGAGGGAAGCGACAGCAGTTCTTC. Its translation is CASSTFRGKRQQFF.

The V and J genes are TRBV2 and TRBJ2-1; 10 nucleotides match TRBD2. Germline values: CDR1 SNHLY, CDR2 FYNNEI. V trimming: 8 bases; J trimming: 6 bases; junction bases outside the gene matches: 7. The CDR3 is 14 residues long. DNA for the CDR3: TGTGCCAGCTATGGACTAGCGGTTCCCAATGAGCAGTTCTTC. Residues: CASYGLAVPNEQFF. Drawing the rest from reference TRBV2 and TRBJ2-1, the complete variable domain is EPEVTQTPSHQVTQMGQEVILRCVPISNHLYFYWYRQILGQKVEFLVSFYNNEISEKSEIFDDQFSVERPDGSNFTLKIRSTKLEDSAMYFCASYGLAVPNEQFFGPGTRLTVL.

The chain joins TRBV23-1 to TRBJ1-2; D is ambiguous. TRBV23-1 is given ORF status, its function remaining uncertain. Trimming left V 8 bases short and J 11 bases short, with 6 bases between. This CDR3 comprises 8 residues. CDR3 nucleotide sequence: TGCGCCAGCCCTCAATACACCTTC. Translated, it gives CASPQYTF.

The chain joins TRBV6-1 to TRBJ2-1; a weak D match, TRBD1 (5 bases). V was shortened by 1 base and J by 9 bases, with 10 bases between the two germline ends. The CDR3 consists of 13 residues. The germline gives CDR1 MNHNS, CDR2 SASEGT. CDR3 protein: CASSEVQVGEQFF. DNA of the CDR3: TGTGCCAGCAGTGAAGTACAGGTCGGTGAGCAGTTCTTC.

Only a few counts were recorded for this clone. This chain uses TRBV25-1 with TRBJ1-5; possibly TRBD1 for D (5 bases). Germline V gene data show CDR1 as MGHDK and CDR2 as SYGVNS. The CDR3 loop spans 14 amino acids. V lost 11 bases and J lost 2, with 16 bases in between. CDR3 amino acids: CAHGGGLGNQPQHF. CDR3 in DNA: TGTGCCCACGGGGGAGGGCTAGGCAATCAGCCCCAGCATTTT.

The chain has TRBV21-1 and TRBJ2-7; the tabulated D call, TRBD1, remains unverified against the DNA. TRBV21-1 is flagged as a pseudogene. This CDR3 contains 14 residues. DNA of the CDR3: TGTGCCAGCAGCAAATGTGTCAGATACTACGAGCAGTACTTC. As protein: CASSKCVRYYEQYF.

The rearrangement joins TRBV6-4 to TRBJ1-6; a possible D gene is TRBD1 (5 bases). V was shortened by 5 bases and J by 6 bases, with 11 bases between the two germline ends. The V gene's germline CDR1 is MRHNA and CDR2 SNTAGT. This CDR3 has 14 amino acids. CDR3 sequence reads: CASSSGGSNSPLHF. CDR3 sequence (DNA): TGTGCCAGCAGTTCTGGGGGGAGTAATTCACCCCTCCACTTT.

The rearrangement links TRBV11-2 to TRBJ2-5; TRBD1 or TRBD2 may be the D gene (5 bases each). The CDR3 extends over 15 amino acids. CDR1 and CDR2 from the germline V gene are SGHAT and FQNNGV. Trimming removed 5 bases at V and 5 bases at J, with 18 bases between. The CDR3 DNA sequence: TGTGCCAGCAGCCTCTTCGGGACCTGGCAGGAGACCCAGTACTTC. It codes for CASSLFGTWQETQYF.

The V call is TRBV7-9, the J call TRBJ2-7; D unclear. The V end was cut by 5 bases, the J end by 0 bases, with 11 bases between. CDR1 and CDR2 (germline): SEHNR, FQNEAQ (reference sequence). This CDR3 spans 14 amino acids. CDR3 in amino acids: CASSPILSSYEQYF. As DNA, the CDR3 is TGTGCCAGCAGCCCAATCCTTAGCTCCTACGAGCAGTACTTC. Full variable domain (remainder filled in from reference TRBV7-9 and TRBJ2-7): DTGVSQNPRHKITKRGQNVTFRCDPISEHNRLYWYRQTLGQGPEFLTYFQNEAQLEKSRLLSDRFSAERPKGSFSTLEIQRTEQGDSAMYLCASSPILSSYEQYFGPGTRLTVT.

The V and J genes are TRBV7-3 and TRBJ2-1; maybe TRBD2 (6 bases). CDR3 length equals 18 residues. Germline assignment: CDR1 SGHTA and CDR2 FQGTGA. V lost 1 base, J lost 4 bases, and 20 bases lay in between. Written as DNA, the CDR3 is TGTGCCAGCAGCTTAAGGGCCTCCGACGGGGGTAATTACAATGAGCAGTTCTTC. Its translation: CASSLRASDGGNYNEQFF. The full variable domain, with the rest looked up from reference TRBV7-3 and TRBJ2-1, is GAGVSQTPSNKVTEKGKYVELRCDPISGHTALYWYRQSLGQGPEFLIYFQGTGAADDSGLPNDRFFAVRPEGSVSTLKIQRTERGDSAVYLCASSLRASDGGNYNEQFFGPGTRLTVL.

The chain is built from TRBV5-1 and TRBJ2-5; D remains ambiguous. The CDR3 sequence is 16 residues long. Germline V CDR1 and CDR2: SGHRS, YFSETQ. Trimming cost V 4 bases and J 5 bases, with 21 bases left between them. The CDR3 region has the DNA TGCGCCAGCAGCACGTACTCCGGGCCCCAATTGGAGACCCAGTACTTC. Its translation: CASSTYSGPQLETQYF.

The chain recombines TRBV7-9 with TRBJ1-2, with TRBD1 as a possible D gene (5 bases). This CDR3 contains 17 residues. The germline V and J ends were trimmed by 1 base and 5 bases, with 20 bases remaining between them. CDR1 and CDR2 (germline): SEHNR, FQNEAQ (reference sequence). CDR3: CASSLDSLETVVYGYTF. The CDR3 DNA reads TGTGCCAGCAGCTTAGATAGTCTTGAGACAGTCGTTTATGGCTACACCTTC.

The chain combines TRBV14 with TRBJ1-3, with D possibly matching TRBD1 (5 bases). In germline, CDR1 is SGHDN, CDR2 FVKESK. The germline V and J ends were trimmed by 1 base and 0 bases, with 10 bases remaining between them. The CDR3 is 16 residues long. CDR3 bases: TGTGCCAGCAGCCAAGGGGGGGGATCCTCTGGAAACACCATATATTTT. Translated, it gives CASSQGGGSSGNTIYF. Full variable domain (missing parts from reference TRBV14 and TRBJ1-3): EAGVTQFPSHSVIEKGQTVTLRCDPISGHDNLYWYRRVMGKEIKFLLHFVKESKQDESGMPNNRFLAERTGGTYSTLKVQPAELEDSGVYFCASSQGGGSSGNTIYFGEGSWLTVV.

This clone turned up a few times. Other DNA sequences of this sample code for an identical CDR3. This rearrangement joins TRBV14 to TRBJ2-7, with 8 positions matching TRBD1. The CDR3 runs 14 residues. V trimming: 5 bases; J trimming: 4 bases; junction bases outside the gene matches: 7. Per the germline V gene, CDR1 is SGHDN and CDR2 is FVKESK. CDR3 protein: CASSLGQGTYEQYF. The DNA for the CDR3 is TGTGCCAGCAGCTTAGGACAGGGTACTTACGAGCAGTACTTC.

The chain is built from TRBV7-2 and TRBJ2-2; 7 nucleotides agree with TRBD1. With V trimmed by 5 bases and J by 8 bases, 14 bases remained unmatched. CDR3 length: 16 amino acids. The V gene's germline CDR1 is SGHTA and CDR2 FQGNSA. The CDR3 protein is CASSPTGDPSTGELFF. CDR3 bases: TGTGCCAGCAGCCCCACAGGGGATCCTAGTACTGGGGAGCTGTTTTTT.

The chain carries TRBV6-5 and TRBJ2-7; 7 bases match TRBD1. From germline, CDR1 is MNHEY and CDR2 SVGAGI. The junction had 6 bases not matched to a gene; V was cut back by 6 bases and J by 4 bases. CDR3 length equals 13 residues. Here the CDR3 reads CASRRDRAYEQYF. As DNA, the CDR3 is TGTGCCAGCAGACGCGACAGGGCTTACGAGCAGTACTTC.